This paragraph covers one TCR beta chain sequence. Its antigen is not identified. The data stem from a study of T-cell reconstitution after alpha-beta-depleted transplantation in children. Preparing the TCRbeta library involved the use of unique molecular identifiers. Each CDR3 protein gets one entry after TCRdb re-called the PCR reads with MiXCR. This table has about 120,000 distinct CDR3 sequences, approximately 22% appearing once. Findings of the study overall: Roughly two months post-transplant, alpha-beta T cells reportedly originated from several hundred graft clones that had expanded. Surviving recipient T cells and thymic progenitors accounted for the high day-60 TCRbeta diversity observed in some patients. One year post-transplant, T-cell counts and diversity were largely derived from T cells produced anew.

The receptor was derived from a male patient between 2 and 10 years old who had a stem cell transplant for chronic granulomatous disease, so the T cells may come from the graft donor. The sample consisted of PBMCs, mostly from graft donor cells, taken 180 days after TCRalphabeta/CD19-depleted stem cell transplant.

The CDR3 spells CASRQTGVLKAFF. CDR3 nucleotides: TGTGCCAGCAGACAGACAGGGGTTCTTAAAGCTTTCTTT. This rearrangement joins TRBV12-3 or TRBV12-4 to TRBJ1-1, with 8 bases identical to TRBD1. Losses at the gene ends were 6 bases for V and 9 bases for J; bases not matched to a gene: 9. The CDR3 consists of 13 residues.